This TCR beta chain appears in the sequencing data of a study of PD-1 blockade in classical Hodgkin lymphoma. As concerns this clone: The target antigen is unknown.

Study-level results: When nivolumab was started under 1 year after ASCT, patients were excluded. Newly diagnosed patients had diversity similar to the baseline diversity of complete responders. At baseline, newly diagnosed patients reportedly showed less TCR diversity than healthy donors.

The CDR3 consists of 14 residues. CDR1 MNHEY and CDR2 SMNVEV come from the germline V gene (reference sequence). Trimming pared 4 bases from V and 5 bases from J, leaving 14 bases between. Time point given: cycle 4 day 1 (C4D1), after 5 to 7 weeks of nivolumab. Autologous stem cell transplantation was followed by relapse in every patient, and brentuximab vedotin exposure varied. Complete response, partial response or progressive disease constituted the best responses recorded. Sequencing used immunoSEQ multiplex PCR; TCRdb keeps in-frame clones, though not all of them. This sample has some 52,000 clones, with around 86% found just once.

The genes are TRBV27 and TRBJ2-5; maybe TRBD2 (6 bases). The sequence was obtained from a human donor with classical Hodgkin lymphoma. The source was peripheral blood mononuclear cells (PBMCs), collected before the fourth cycle of nivolumab. The CDR3 sequence: CASSSLAGAETQYF. Here the CDR3 DNA reads TGTGCCAGCAGTTCACTAGCCGGGGCCGAGACCCAGTACTTC.